This T cell receptor (beta chain) was identified in a study of blood T cells in healthy people across ages. With a J-beta primer mix and a sample-barcoded 5' primer, a second PCR ran roughly 6 to 11 cycles. A single record per CDR3 protein comes from TCRdb applying MiXCR to the 5' RACE reads. The sample records about 670,000 distinct CDR3 sequences, about 43% being singletons. After removal of 1 base from V and 6 bases from J, the junction contained 10 bases not matched to a gene. Germline CDR1 and CDR2: MGHRA and YSYEKL. The CDR3 has 16 residues. The receptor's source is a man aged 80 or over in good health. The chain uses TRBV4-1 and TRBJ2-3; 7 bases agree with TRBD2. The material sequenced was blood. This CDR3 reads CASSQVAGDPGDTQYF. Written as DNA, the CDR3 is TGCGCCAGCAGCCAAGTTGCGGGGGACCCTGGGGATACGCAGTATTTT.